This paragraph covers one T cell receptor (beta chain) sequence. Its antigen is as yet unknown. Assay: immunoSEQ multiplex PCR; the TCRdb copy retains only in-frame clones and omits some. Of around 350,000 clones in the sample, roughly 89% were seen once. The data belong to a study of cytomegalovirus exposure and HLA in healthy donors. Study-level results: Later, an analysis found that TCR clusters from the first cohort tended to co-occur in the 130 or so validation repertoires. There were approximately 150 TCR beta chains listed as cytomegalovirus-associated. A classifier reportedly called cytomegalovirus status with high sensitivity and specificity.

Germline V gives CDR1 SNHLY, CDR2 FYNNEI. This CDR3 has 19 amino acids. The ends lost 7 bases at V and 2 bases at J; junction bases unmatched: 13. The sample was PBMCs. This chain joins TRBV2 and TRBJ2-1, with 14 bases lining up with TRBD2. The clonotype comes from a woman between 18 and 29 years old in good health and CMV-seronegative. In nucleotides, the CDR3 is TGTGCCAGCACCCTGCGGGGACTAGCGGGAGTGTCCCCCTACAATGAGCAGTTCTTC. Translated, it gives CASTLRGLAGVSPYNEQFF.